The next 30 T cell receptor beta chains were all read from a single sample in a study of early T cells in non-severe SARS-CoV-2 infection. TCRdb reanalysed the 5' RACE reads using MiXCR and keeps one entry per CDR3 protein. The repertoire holds 85,000 to 100,000 distinct CDR3 sequences, less than 15% seen once, with under 2.5% in the top ten. The sample consisted of whole blood. The receptors were gathered from an adult who was a healthcare worker with PCR-confirmed SARS-CoV-2 infection or an uninfected control (not recorded which).

This clonotype was observed at least ten times. V is TRBV7-2 and J is TRBJ2-3, with 8 nucleotides matching TRBD1. The V and J ends lost 5 bases and 2 bases, in that order; junction bases with no gene match: 9. CDR3 length equals 16 residues. Germline assignment: CDR1 SGHTA and CDR2 FQGNSA. CDR3 sequence reads: CASSHGQGHSTDTQYF. In nucleotides, the CDR3 is TGTGCCAGCAGCCATGGACAGGGTCATTCCACAGATACGCAGTATTTT.

This clonotype came up a few times. The chain employs TRBV5-1 and TRBJ1-1; possibly TRBD1 for D (5 bases). V lost 5 bases and J 5 bases, leaving 22 bases between the germline ends. CDR3 length: 16 residues. Per the germline V gene, CDR1 is SGHRS and CDR2 is YFSETQ. In DNA form, the CDR3 reads TGCGCCAGCAGTCTCAGGGTGGCGGGGTTGGGGACTGAAGCTTTCTTT. Its translation: CASSLRVAGLGTEAFF. The full variable domain, rest sourced from reference TRBV5-1 and TRBJ1-1, is KAGVTQTPRYLIKTRGQQVTLSCSPISGHRSVSWYQQTPGQGLQFLFEYFSETQRNKGNFPGRFSGRQFSNSRSEMNVSTLELGDSALYLCASSLRVAGLGTEAFFGQGTRLTVV.

The rearrangement links TRBV5-1 to TRBJ2-4, with D tentatively TRBD1 (6 bases). The CDR3 loop spans 14 amino acids. V lost 4 bases, J lost 1 base, and 9 bases lay in between. The V gene's germline CDR1 is SGHRS and CDR2 YFSETQ. The CDR3 is CASSPDRAKNIQYF. The CDR3 coding sequence is TGCGCCAGCAGCCCAGACAGGGCCAAAAACATTCAGTACTTC.

The rearrangement links TRBV3-1 to TRBJ2-5, with TRBD2 as a possible D gene (5 bases). The CDR3 runs 17 residues. V was shortened by 3 bases and J by 4 bases, with 21 bases between the two germline ends. Germline V gives CDR1 LGHDT, CDR2 YNNKEL (reference sequence). CDR3 residues: CASSHIEGFYTVETQYF. CDR3 DNA sequence: TGTGCCAGCAGCCATATAGAGGGCTTCTACACGGTAGAGACCCAGTACTTC.

The table lists this clonotype with a few counts. The V gene is TRBV4-1, the J gene TRBJ2-7, with TRBD1 matching 9 bases. Looked up from germline, CDR1 is MGHRA and CDR2 is YSYEKL. The junction had 15 bases not matched to a gene; V was cut back by 5 bases and J by 4 bases. This CDR3 has 17 residues. The CDR3 sequence is CASSREPDGTGKYEQYF. CDR3 nucleotide sequence: TGCGCCAGCAGCAGGGAACCCGACGGGACAGGGAAATACGAGCAGTACTTC.

This clonotype has a count of ten or more. The CDR3 sequence: CASSIDQGTGMYEQYF. As DNA, the CDR3 is TGTGCCAGTAGTATAGATCAAGGGACAGGGATGTACGAGCAGTACTTC. The rearrangement joins TRBV19 to TRBJ2-7; 9 bases are a match to TRBD1. Germline V gives CDR1 LNHDA, CDR2 SQIVND (reference sequence). The CDR3 runs to 16 residues. V shed 0 bases, J shed 4 bases, and the junction held 7 bases outside the gene matches.

This clonotype was counted only a few times. The CDR3 nucleotides read TGTGCCAGCAACGGCCAACAGGGTAACACTGAAGCTTTCTTT. The encoded protein is CASNGQQGNTEAFF. The chain joins TRBV6-5 to TRBJ1-1, with a tentative D call TRBD1 (6 bases). The V gene lost 7 bases and the J gene lost 2 bases, with 14 bases spanning the gap. Germline CDR1 reads MNHEY; CDR2 reads SVGAGI. CDR3 length equals 14 residues.

The table lists this clonotype with many counts. Its ends do not fully match the called genes, so a read error is possible. The chain uses TRBV28 and TRBJ2-7, with TRBD2 matching 7 bases. The germline CDR1 and CDR2 sequences are MDHEN and SYDVKM. This CDR3 is 15 amino acids long. Here the CDR3 reads CASSPTRTSSFEQYF. The DNA of the CDR3 is TGTGCCAGCAGCCCGACCCGGACTAGTTCCTTCGAGCAGTACTTC.

This clonotype was observed many times. This chain's CDR3 is CASRPGQITGELFF. CDR3 sequence (DNA): TGTGCCAGCAGGCCCGGTCAGATAACCGGGGAGCTGTTTTTT. This chain connects TRBV12-3 or TRBV12-4 to TRBJ2-2; unclear D gene. The V end was cut by 6 bases, the J end by 5 bases, with 13 bases between. There are 14 residues in the CDR3.

A few counts support this clonotype. This chain connects TRBV4-3 to TRBJ2-7; no clear D. The ends were cut back, 0 bases at V and 3 bases at J, with 9 bases in the middle. Germline CDR1 LGHNA, CDR2 YSLEER. The CDR3 runs 14 residues. The CDR3 reads CASSQDAANYEQYF. For the CDR3, the DNA is TGCGCCAGCAGCCAAGATGCAGCAAACTACGAGCAGTACTTC.

This sequence joins TRBV20-1 and TRBJ1-3, with unresolved D. CDR1 and CDR2 (germline): DFQATT, SNEGSKA (reference sequence). The V and J ends lost 4 bases and 0 bases respectively, with 10 bases between them. The CDR3 sequence is 14 residues long. The CDR3 DNA reads TGCAGTGCTATCGACGGCCACTCTGGAAACACCATATATTTT. It yields the protein CSAIDGHSGNTIYF.

The chain employs TRBV7-2 and TRBJ1-1, with TRBD1 matching 12 bases. V lost 2 bases to trimming and J lost 4 bases; unmatched junction nucleotides: 8. Germline V gives CDR1 SGHTA, CDR2 FQGNSA. This CDR3 is built from 17 residues. DNA for the CDR3: TGTGCCAGCAGCTTAAGACCGGGACAGGGGGCCCGCACTGAAGCTTTCTTT. This sequence encodes CASSLRPGQGARTEAFF.

This clonotype was counted many times. The rearrangement uses TRBV5-1 and TRBJ1-1; D ambiguous. Trimming took off 4 bases at V and 0 bases at J, with 13 bases between the two ends. CDR1 SGHRS and CDR2 YFSETQ come from the germline V gene. The CDR3 is made up of 15 amino acids. Here the CDR3 DNA reads TGCGCCAGCAGCCGGGATGGGCCGATGAACACTGAAGCTTTCTTT. Protein: CASSRDGPMNTEAFF.

The chain has TRBV6-5 and TRBJ1-1; no firm D call. The CDR3 spans 13 residues. V was trimmed by 7 bases and J by 1 base, leaving 10 bases between them. Germline-derived CDR1 and CDR2 are MNHEY and SVGAGI. CDR3 in DNA: TGTGCCAGCAACAATCCGGGGAACACTGAAGCTTTCTTT. It encodes CASNNPGNTEAFF.

This clonotype was seen at least ten times. This chain links TRBV5-4 with TRBJ2-5, with 8 bases that match TRBD2. With 4 bases clipped from V and 4 bases from J, the junction kept 6 bases outside the gene matches. CDR3 length equals 14 residues. The germline V gene encodes CDR1 SGHNT and CDR2 YYREEE (reference sequence). CDR3 residues: CASSPGTRIETQYF. The DNA for the CDR3 is TGTGCCAGCAGCCCGGGGACTAGAATAGAGACCCAGTACTTC.

This clonotype was picked up a small number of times. V usage is TRBV7-2 and J usage is TRBJ2-2; TRBD1 matches 7 bases. The CDR3 is made up of 14 amino acids. The ends lost 4 bases at V and 8 bases at J; junction bases unmatched: 7. The germline V gene has CDR1 SGHTA and CDR2 FQGNSA. The CDR3 sequence: CASSSQDRNGELFF. DNA for the CDR3: TGTGCCAGCAGCTCCCAGGACAGGAATGGGGAGCTGTTTTTT.

This chain connects TRBV11-2 to TRBJ1-1; D unclear. Trimming shortened V by 1 base and J by 5 bases, and 14 bases separated the two germline ends. Germline CDR1 SGHAT, CDR2 FQNNGV. The CDR3 extends over 15 amino acids. CDR3 region: CASSLGPVLGTEAFF. The CDR3 nucleotides are TGTGCCAGCAGCTTAGGGCCGGTCTTGGGGACTGAAGCTTTCTTT.

This clonotype was detected ten times or more. The rearrangement joins TRBV7-8 to TRBJ1-1; D remains unclear. The CDR3 is made up of 14 amino acids. CDR1 and CDR2 (germline): SGHVS, FQNEAQ. Trimming left V 5 bases short and J 6 bases short, with 16 bases between. DNA for the CDR3: TGTGCCAGCAGCCCTAGGGTAGCTAGAGCTGAAGCTTTCTTT. Translation: CASSPRVARAEAFF.

The chain uses TRBV28 and TRBJ2-3; 7 positions agree with TRBD1. Per the germline V gene, CDR1 is MDHEN and CDR2 is SYDVKM. The CDR3 consists of 11 residues. The V gene end was trimmed by 6 bases and the J gene end by 7 bases; junction bases not matched to a gene: 1. CDR3 loop: CASRGQYTQYF. The CDR3 DNA reads TGTGCCAGCAGGGGACAGTATACGCAGTATTTT.

This clonotype came up many times. This chain uses TRBV29-1 with TRBJ2-7; no clear D gene. Germline V gene data show CDR1 as SQVTM and CDR2 as ANQGSEA. V was shortened by 6 bases and J by 3 bases, with 18 bases between the two germline ends. The CDR3 consists of 14 residues. The CDR3 loop reads CSVAGSTSIYEQYF. The CDR3 DNA reads as TGCAGCGTGGCCGGGTCTACCTCAATCTACGAGCAGTACTTC.

This clonotype was detected many times. The J gene is TRBJ1-5, the V gene TRBV6-1, with 8 positions matching TRBD1. The V gene's germline CDR1 is MNHNS and CDR2 SASEGT. Trimming removed 6 bases from V and 3 bases from J; junction bases left unmatched: 4. The CDR3 has 14 amino acids. CDR3 nucleotides: TGTGCCAGCAGCAGGACAGGGTCCAATCAGCCCCAGCATTTT. It codes for CASSRTGSNQPQHF.

CDR3 sequence (DNA): TGTGCCAGCAGCTCGCCCGCGAGGACACCTTACAATGAGCAGTTCTTC. Amino acids: CASSSPARTPYNEQFF. The chain has TRBV11-1 and TRBJ2-1, with D perhaps matching TRBD1 (5 bases). This CDR3 has 16 amino acids. V gave up 4 bases and J gave up 4 bases, with 17 bases separating them. Germline V CDR1 and CDR2: SGHAT, FQDESV (reference sequence). The full variable domain, with the rest looked up from reference TRBV11-1 and TRBJ2-1, is EAEVAQSPRYKITEKSQAVAFWCDPISGHATLYWYRQILGQGPELLVQFQDESVVDDSQLPKDRFSAERLKGVDSTLKIQPAELGDSAMYLCASSSPARTPYNEQFFGPGTRLTVL.

This chain connects TRBV28 to TRBJ2-2; the D is unclear. Trimming cost V 1 base and J 6 bases, with 6 bases left between them. The CDR3 is made up of 13 amino acids. In germline, CDR1 is MDHEN, CDR2 SYDVKM. CDR3 nucleotides: TGTGCCAGCAGTTTATCGATTTCCGGGGAGCTGTTTTTT. Amino acid sequence: CASSLSISGELFF.

This chain links TRBV29-1 with TRBJ1-2; D call uncertain. Looked up from germline, CDR1 is SQVTM and CDR2 is ANQGSEA. The CDR3 consists of 10 residues. The DNA for the CDR3 is TGCCACGCTCCCGACTATGGCTACACCTTC. Protein sequence: CHAPDYGYTF.

The chain is built from TRBV10-2 and TRBJ1-4, with 7 bases aligning to TRBD1. After removal of 6 bases from V and 7 bases from J, the junction contained 11 bases not matched to a gene. The CDR3 is 15 residues long. CDR1 WSHSY and CDR2 SAAADI come from the germline V gene. CDR3 loop: CASSGWRGLREKLFF. The CDR3 DNA is TGCGCCAGCAGCGGATGGAGGGGGCTACGTGAAAAACTGTTTTTT.

The chain carries TRBV20-1 and TRBJ2-1; the D is unclear. Germline CDR1 DFQATT, CDR2 SNEGSKA (reference sequence). This CDR3 is built from 11 residues. The germline V and J ends were trimmed by 5 bases and 7 bases, with 9 bases remaining between them. The CDR3 nucleotides are TGCAGTGCTCCCCAGGAGAATGAGCAGTTCTTC. It translates to CSAPQENEQFF.

There are many counts of this clonotype. This chain joins TRBV7-6 and TRBJ1-1; maybe TRBD1 (5 bases). The CDR3 contains 16 residues. Looked up from germline, CDR1 is SGHVS and CDR2 is FNYEAQ. V lost 4 bases and J lost 1, with 16 bases in between. This chain's CDR3 is CASSSLEAGGNTEAFF. CDR3 nucleotide sequence: TGTGCCAGCAGCTCCCTGGAGGCGGGGGGGAACACTGAAGCTTTCTTT. The whole variable domain, filled in from reference TRBV7-6 and TRBJ1-1, reads GAGVSQSPRYKVTKRGQDVALRCDPISGHVSLYWYRQALGQGPEFLTYFNYEAQQDKSGLPNDRFSAERPEGSISTLTIQRTEQRDSAMYRCASSSLEAGGNTEAFFGQGTRLTVV.

This clonotype has only a few counts. The J gene is TRBJ2-1, the V gene TRBV14, with 10 bases aligning to TRBD2. The CDR3 is made up of 15 amino acids. The germline V gene encodes CDR1 SGHDN and CDR2 FVKESK. The V and J ends lost 4 bases and 7 bases, in that order; junction bases with no gene match: 7. The CDR3 region has the DNA TGTGCCAGCAGCCCTCATAGCGGGGGGAGTAATGAGCAGTTCTTC. Translation gives CASSPHSGGSNEQFF.

In this sample, this clonotype turned up a few times. The J gene is TRBJ2-2, the V gene TRBV6-2 or TRBV6-3, with D unclear. Germline values: CDR1 MNHEY, CDR2 SVGEGT. V was shortened by 2 bases and J by 3 bases, with 4 bases between the two germline ends. The CDR3 is 13 amino acids. The CDR3: CASSYRDTGELFF. The CDR3 region has the DNA TGTGCCAGCAGTTACCGGGACACCGGGGAGCTGTTTTTT.

This chain links TRBV27 with TRBJ2-7; D ambiguous. The CDR3 covers 13 residues. Germline V gene data show CDR1 as MNHEY and CDR2 as SMNVEV (reference sequence). Trimming shortened V by 2 bases and J by 4 bases, and 9 bases separated the two germline ends. The CDR3 is CASSLNLGYEQYF. The CDR3 DNA sequence: TGTGCCAGCAGTTTAAACCTGGGGTACGAGCAGTACTTC.